This is a list of T cell receptor beta chains from one sample in a study of CD8 T cells in ankylosing spondylitis. TCRdb re-called the 5' RACE reads with MiXCR, one entry per CDR3 protein. The sample records about 450,000 distinct CDR3 sequences, about 24% being singletons. Sequencing was performed on blood, either unsorted or a sorted T cell fraction (not recorded which). These receptors were taken from a male donor with ankylosing spondylitis. CDR3s include the opening cysteine and the closing phenylalanine or tryptophan. A D gene is named only where the DNA matches it firmly. Size is omitted from some rows. Given values are once, few, many or a class for expanded clones.

J: TRBJ2-3
size: few
D: TRBD2
V: TRBV5-1
DNA: TGCGCCAGCAGCTCTTGGGGGACTAGCGGGAGAAGAGATACGCAGTATTTT
CDR3: CASSSWGTSGRRDTQYF

J: TRBJ2-3
size: few
D: TRBD2
V: TRBV5-1
DNA: TGCGCCAGCAGGATGTCGGCGGGAGGAATCACAGATACGCAGTATTTT
CDR3: CASRMSAGGITDTQYF

J: TRBJ2-3
size: many
D: TRBD2
V: TRBV12-3/TRBV12-4
DNA: TGTGCCAGCAGTTTCACCGGACTAGCAGAGGATACGCAGTATTTT
CDR3: CASSFTGLAEDTQYF

J: TRBJ2-7
size: few
D: -
V: TRBV5-1
DNA: TGCGCCAGCAGCTTGGGGTGGACAGAAGCCTACGAGCAGTACTTC
CDR3: CASSLGWTEAYEQYF

J: TRBJ2-7
size: -
D: TRBD1
V: TRBV5-1
DNA: TGCGCCAGCAGCTTTCAGGGGGACGAGCAGTACTTC
CDR3: CASSFQGDEQYF

J: TRBJ1-2
size: -
D: -
V: TRBV11-2
DNA: TGTGCCAGCAGCTTAAGAGGAGCTAACTATGGCTACACCTTC
CDR3: CASSLRGANYGYTF

J: TRBJ1-5
size: few
D: -
V: TRBV20-1
DNA: TGCAGTGCTAGATGGAGGGTAGGTGGCAATCAGCCCCAGCATTTT
CDR3: CSARWRVGGNQPQHF

J: TRBJ2-6
size: few
D: -
V: TRBV29-1
DNA: TGCAGCGTTGAGGGGGACGGGGCCAACGTCCTGACTTTC
CDR3: CSVEGDGANVLTF

J: TRBJ2-7
size: many
D: TRBD2
V: TRBV7-2
DNA: TGTGCCAGCAGCTTGACTAGCGGTAGCTCCTACGAGCAGTACTTC
CDR3: CASSLTSGSSYEQYF

J: TRBJ2-7
size: -
D: -
V: TRBV20-1
DNA: TGCAGTGTTTCACAGACCTACGAGCAGTACTTC
CDR3: CSVSQTYEQYF

J: TRBJ1-5
size: -
D: -
V: TRBV4-2
DNA: TGTGCCAGCAGCCAAGATATAGGGAATCAGCCCCAGCATTTT
CDR3: CASSQDIGNQPQHF

J: TRBJ1-2
size: -
D: -
V: TRBV6-1
DNA: TGTGCCAGCTTCGATCTTCGGTTATGGAGTCGTGTCTACACCTTC
CDR3: CASFDLRLWSRVYTF

J: TRBJ2-1
size: -
D: -
V: TRBV4-1
DNA: TGCGCCAGCAGCCCGACGAACCGCGCCGGCAATGAGCAGTTCTTC
CDR3: CASSPTNRAGNEQFF

J: TRBJ1-5
size: -
D: -
V: TRBV20-1
DNA: TGCAGTGCTATACAGCCTTGGGGAGATCAGCCCCAGCATTTT
CDR3: CSAIQPWGDQPQHF

J: TRBJ1-1
size: few
D: -
V: TRBV20-1
DNA: TGCAGTGCCGCGAGTGGGGGACGCACTGAAGCTTTCTTT
CDR3: CSAASGGRTEAFF

J: TRBJ2-7
size: -
D: -
V: TRBV6-1
DNA: TGTGCCAGCAGATGGTCCCCGGAGGGATCCTACGAGCAGTACTTC
CDR3: CASRWSPEGSYEQYF

J: TRBJ1-4
size: many
D: TRBD1
V: TRBV12-3/TRBV12-4
DNA: TGTGCCAGCAGTTTGGACAGGGAACTGTTTTTT
CDR3: CASSLDRELFF

J: TRBJ2-3
size: -
D: -
V: TRBV11-2
DNA: TGTGCCAGCAGCTTAGATCGGGGCGGAACTAGCACAGATACGCAGTATTTT
CDR3: CASSLDRGGTSTDTQYF

J: TRBJ2-3
size: many
D: -
V: TRBV20-1
DNA: TGCAGTGCTAGCGGGACTTCAGGAAGAGATACGCAGTATTTT
CDR3: CSASGTSGRDTQYF

J: TRBJ2-1
size: many
D: TRBD2
V: TRBV7-2
DNA: TGTGCCAGCAGCATCCTAGCGGCCAACTACAATGAGCAGTTCTTC
CDR3: CASSILAANYNEQFF

J: TRBJ2-2
size: few
D: TRBD1
V: TRBV15
DNA: TGTGCCACCCTCCCCGACAGGGGATTCGGGGAGCTGTTTTTT
CDR3: CATLPDRGFGELFF

J: TRBJ2-2
size: -
D: TRBD1
V: TRBV6-6
DNA: TGTGCCAGCAGTGAGACAGGGACCGGGGAGCTGTTTTTT
CDR3: CASSETGTGELFF

J: TRBJ2-4
size: -
D: TRBD2
V: TRBV3-1
DNA: TGTGCCAGCAGCCAAGACGCGGGGGAGTGGAACATTCAGTACTTC
CDR3: CASSQDAGEWNIQYF

J: TRBJ1-2
size: -
D: -
V: TRBV5-1
DNA: TGCGCCAGCAGCTTGGAATCGGCAGGGCAAGGCTACACCTTC
CDR3: CASSLESAGQGYTF

J: TRBJ1-6
size: many
D: -
V: TRBV7-2
DNA: TGTGCCAGCAGCTTAGGACCGGGTAATTCACCCCTCCACTTT
CDR3: CASSLGPGNSPLHF

J: TRBJ2-3
size: -
D: TRBD2
V: TRBV5-1
DNA: TGCGCCAGCAGCTTCCTAGCGGGGGGCCCCACAGATACGCAGTATTTT
CDR3: CASSFLAGGPTDTQYF

J: TRBJ1-5
size: -
D: TRBD1
V: TRBV2
DNA: TGTGCCAGCACGTGGGGACAGGGGGCGAATCAGCCCCAGCATTTT
CDR3: CASTWGQGANQPQHF

J: TRBJ2-1
size: few
D: TRBD1
V: TRBV5-1
DNA: TGCGCCAGCAGCGGTGGGACAGGCTACACGTGGGGTGAGCAGTTCTTC
CDR3: CASSGGTGYTWGEQFF

J: TRBJ2-7
size: -
D: TRBD2
V: TRBV5-1
DNA: TGCGCCAGCAGCTCTAGCGGGAGGGTCGGCTACGAGCAGTACTTC
CDR3: CASSSSGRVGYEQYF

J: TRBJ2-2
size: few
D: TRBD1
V: TRBV3-1
DNA: TGTGCCAGCAGAGGGGGCTCGGGAACCGGGGAGCTGTTTTTT
CDR3: CASRGGSGTGELFF

J: TRBJ2-1
size: few
D: -
V: TRBV29-1
DNA: TGCAGCGTTCCTCAGTTGCAGAGCTCCTACAATGAGCAGTTCTTC
CDR3: CSVPQLQSSYNEQFF

J: TRBJ2-1
size: -
D: -
V: TRBV12-3/TRBV12-4
DNA: TGTGCCAGCACTCGACAGGCTAGCTCCTACAATGAGCAGTTCTTC
CDR3: CASTRQASSYNEQFF

J: TRBJ1-1
size: few
D: -
V: TRBV7-2
DNA: TGTGCCAGCAGCTCGCTGGCCGTGCCGAACACTGAAGCTTTCTTT
CDR3: CASSSLAVPNTEAFF

J: TRBJ1-2
size: -
D: -
V: TRBV29-1
DNA: TGCAGCGTTGAAGTTGGGGGAGACTATGGCTACACCTTC
CDR3: CSVEVGGDYGYTF

J: TRBJ2-2
size: few
D: TRBD2
V: TRBV3-1
DNA: TGTGCCAGCAGCCAAGGACTAGCGGTCACCGGGGAGCTGTTTTTT
CDR3: CASSQGLAVTGELFF

J: TRBJ1-2
size: -
D: TRBD1
V: TRBV12-3/TRBV12-4
DNA: TGTGCCAGCACCTGGACAGGGGGCTATGGCTACACCTTC
CDR3: CASTWTGGYGYTF

J: TRBJ1-5
size: -
D: -
V: TRBV2
DNA: TGTGCCAGCAGTGATTTGGGGTTGGATCAGCCCCAGCATTTT
CDR3: CASSDLGLDQPQHF

J: TRBJ1-5
size: -
D: TRBD1
V: TRBV20-1
DNA: TGCAGTGCTAGGCCCGGGACAGGGGTTCAGCCCCAGCATTTT
CDR3: CSARPGTGVQPQHF

J: TRBJ2-2
size: many
D: -
V: TRBV29-1
DNA: TGCAGCGTTGAAGAGGGGATGAACACCGGGGAGCTGTTTTTT
CDR3: CSVEEGMNTGELFF

J: TRBJ2-7
size: -
D: TRBD2
V: TRBV12-3/TRBV12-4
DNA: TGTGCCAGCAGTTTAAAGTGGGAGGGCCTTGAAGAGCAGTACTTC
CDR3: CASSLKWEGLEEQYF

J: TRBJ2-1
size: -
D: -
V: TRBV11-2
DNA: TGTGCCAGCAGCTCAAGACAGCTTCTGAGGAATGAGCAGTTCTTC
CDR3: CASSSRQLLRNEQFF

J: TRBJ1-2
size: -
D: -
V: TRBV5-1
DNA: TGCGCCAGCAGGAGAGATCAGGGAAGCGGTGGCTACACCTTC
CDR3: CASRRDQGSGGYTF

J: TRBJ1-2
size: -
D: -
V: TRBV12-3/TRBV12-4
DNA: TGTGCCAGCAAAGGACGGGGAGGAGGCTACACCTTC
CDR3: CASKGRGGGYTF

J: TRBJ1-1
size: -
D: TRBD1
V: TRBV7-7
DNA: TGTGCCAGCAGCGCCTGGACAGGGGAGAACACTGAAGCTTTCTTT
CDR3: CASSAWTGENTEAFF

J: TRBJ2-2
size: -
D: -
V: TRBV3-1
DNA: TGTGCCAGCAGCCGAGACACGAGGGGCACCGGGGAGCTGTTTTTT
CDR3: CASSRDTRGTGELFF

J: TRBJ1-5
size: few
D: TRBD1
V: TRBV12-3/TRBV12-4
DNA: TGTGCCAGCAGTTTCCGGGGCAGGGGGGAAGAGCAGCCCCAGCATTTT
CDR3: CASSFRGRGEEQPQHF

J: TRBJ2-3
size: few
D: -
V: TRBV29-1
DNA: TGCAGCGTTGAAGGGCGGGGACAGAAAACAGATACGCAGTATTTT
CDR3: CSVEGRGQKTDTQYF

J: TRBJ2-1
size: -
D: TRBD1
V: TRBV27
DNA: TGTGCCAGCACCTGGGGGGGGACAGGGGGGAGCAATGAGCAGTTCTTC
CDR3: CASTWGGTGGSNEQFF

J: TRBJ1-2
size: few
D: TRBD1
V: TRBV29-1
DNA: TGCAGCGTTGAAATCACCGGACAGGGGGCCGGTGGCTACACCTTC
CDR3: CSVEITGQGAGGYTF

J: TRBJ2-3
size: -
D: -
V: TRBV4-1
DNA: TGCGCCAGCAGCCAAGGAGTAGGGAACCTTGGAGGTACGCAGTATTTT
CDR3: CASSQGVGNLGGTQYF

J: TRBJ1-1
size: -
D: -
V: TRBV20-1
DNA: TGCAGTGCTAGAGTGCAGGGTGGCACTGAAGCTTTCTTT
CDR3: CSARVQGGTEAFF

J: TRBJ2-7
size: -
D: -
V: TRBV7-2
DNA: TGTGCCAGCAGCTCCCCCGGGACCTATACCTACGAGCAGTACTTC
CDR3: CASSSPGTYTYEQYF

J: TRBJ2-3
size: few
D: TRBD1
V: TRBV28
DNA: TGTGCCAGCAGTTTCTATGGTACTAGGGGGCTGTACACAGATACGCAGTATTTT
CDR3: CASSFYGTRGLYTDTQYF

J: TRBJ2-7
size: -
D: TRBD2
V: TRBV5-1
DNA: TGCGCCAGCAGCATTAGCGGGGGGGACTACGAGCAGTACTTC
CDR3: CASSISGGDYEQYF

J: TRBJ1-3
size: few
D: TRBD1
V: TRBV2
DNA: TGTGCCAGCAGTGCCCGGGACAGGGGTTCTCGAAACACCATATATTTT
CDR3: CASSARDRGSRNTIYF

J: TRBJ2-1
size: -
D: -
V: TRBV12-3/TRBV12-4
DNA: TGTGCCAGCAGTTTGAGGGGCCGGGTCTACAATGAGCAGTTCTTC
CDR3: CASSLRGRVYNEQFF

J: TRBJ2-1
size: -
D: -
V: TRBV7-9
DNA: TGTGCCAGCAGCTTCAAAAGGGGTAACGGTGGGGGGAATGAGCAGTTCTTC
CDR3: CASSFKRGNGGGNEQFF

J: TRBJ1-2
size: -
D: -
V: TRBV6-1
DNA: TGTGCCAGCAGAACGGCGGCCAGGACCTATGGCTACACCTTC
CDR3: CASRTAARTYGYTF

J: TRBJ1-2
size: -
D: -
V: TRBV6-6
DNA: TGTGCCAGCAGTCCGGGACCGACCTATGGCTACACCTTC
CDR3: CASSPGPTYGYTF